This note documents a single T cell receptor (beta chain) sequence. Adults between roughly 18 and 89 years of age took part from about 24 US areas. In assigning cohorts, the study relied on participant-reported clinical history. The recovered donors of Cohort 3 showed two negative PCRs, clearance, or symptom resolution. CDR3 length equals 19 residues. Germline CDR1 and CDR2: MRHNA and SNTAGT. The V gene end was trimmed by 0 bases and the J gene end by 0 bases; junction bases not matched to a gene: 10. These data are taken from a study of blood T cell repertoires in COVID-19. Overall study: T cells, B-cell-depleted T cells, or PBMCs supplied cDNA or gDNA.

Measured with immunoSEQ multiplex PCR; TCRdb has only the in-frame clones, and not every one. Here the sample spans about 330,000 clones, roughly 90% being singletons. Sample: PBMCs or T cells enriched from blood (not recorded which). The V call is TRBV6-4, the J call TRBJ2-2; 7 nucleotides line up with TRBD2. The clonotype comes from a woman aged 25 to 39 who had recovered from COVID-19. The CDR3 nucleotides read TGTGCCAGCAGTGACTCGATTAGGGAGCGGGATGCGAACACCGGGGAGCTGTTTTTT. Translation: CASSDSIRERDANTGELFF.